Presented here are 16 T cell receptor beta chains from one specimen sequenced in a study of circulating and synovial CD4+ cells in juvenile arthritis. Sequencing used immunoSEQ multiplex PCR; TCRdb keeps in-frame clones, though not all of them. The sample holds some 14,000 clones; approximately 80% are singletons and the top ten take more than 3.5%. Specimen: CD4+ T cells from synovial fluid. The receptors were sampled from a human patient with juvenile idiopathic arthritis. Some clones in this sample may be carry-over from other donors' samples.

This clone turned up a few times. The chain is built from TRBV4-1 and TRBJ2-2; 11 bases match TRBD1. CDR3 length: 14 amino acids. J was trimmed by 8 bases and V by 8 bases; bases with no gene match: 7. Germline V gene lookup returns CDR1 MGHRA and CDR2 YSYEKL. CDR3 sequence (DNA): TGCGCCAGCCAACGGGACAGGGGGTCAGGGGAGCTGTTTTTT. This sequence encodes CASQRDRGSGELFF.

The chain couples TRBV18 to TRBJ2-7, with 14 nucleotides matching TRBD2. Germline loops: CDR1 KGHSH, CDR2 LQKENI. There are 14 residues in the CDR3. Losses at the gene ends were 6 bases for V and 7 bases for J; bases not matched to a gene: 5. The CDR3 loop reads CASSGGLAGEEQYF. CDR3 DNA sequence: TGTGCCAGCTCCGGGGGACTAGCGGGGGAAGAGCAGTACTTC.

For the CDR3, the DNA is TGTGCCAGCAGCCCCACTCAGGGGTCCTATGGCTACACCTTC. Protein sequence: CASSPTQGSYGYTF. The chain uses TRBV5-4 and TRBJ1-2; a weak D match, TRBD1 (6 bases). Germline assignment: CDR1 SGHNT and CDR2 YYREEE (reference sequence). This CDR3 contains 14 residues. V was cut by 4 bases and J by 4 bases, with 14 bases left in between.

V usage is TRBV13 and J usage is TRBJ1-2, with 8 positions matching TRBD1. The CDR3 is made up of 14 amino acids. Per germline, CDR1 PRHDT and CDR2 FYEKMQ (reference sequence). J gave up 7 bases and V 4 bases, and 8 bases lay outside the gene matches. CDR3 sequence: CASSSSGTGSGYTF. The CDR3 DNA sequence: TGTGCCAGCAGCTCTTCCGGGACAGGTAGTGGCTACACCTTC.

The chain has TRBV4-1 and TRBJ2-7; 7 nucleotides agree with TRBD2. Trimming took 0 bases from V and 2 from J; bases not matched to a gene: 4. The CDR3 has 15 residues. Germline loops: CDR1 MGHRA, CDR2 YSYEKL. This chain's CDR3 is CASSQDGGGTYEQYF. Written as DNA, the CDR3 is TGCGCCAGCAGCCAAGATGGCGGGGGAACCTACGAGCAGTACTTC.

Here the CDR3 DNA reads TGTGCCAGCTCACGATGGACAGGGGGCGAAGGGGAGCTGTTTTTT. It specifies CASSRWTGGEGELFF. The rearrangement links TRBV18 to TRBJ2-2; 11 nucleotides align to TRBD1. J lost 8 bases, V lost 4 bases, and 6 bases had no gene match. Per germline, CDR1 KGHSH and CDR2 LQKENI. The CDR3 sequence is 15 residues long. The full variable domain, completed using reference TRBV18 and TRBJ2-2, is NAGVMQNPRHLVRRRGQEARLRCSPMKGHSHVYWYRQLPEEGLKFMVYLQKENIIDESGMPKERFSAEFPKEGPSILRIQQVVRGDSAAYFCASSRWTGGEGELFFGEGSRLTVL.

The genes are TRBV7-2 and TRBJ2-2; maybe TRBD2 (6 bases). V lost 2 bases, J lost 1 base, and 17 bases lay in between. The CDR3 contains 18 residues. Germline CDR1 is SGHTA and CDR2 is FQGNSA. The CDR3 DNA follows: TGTGCCAGCAGCTTACGCGGGGTGCTTGGTGTGAACACCGGGGAGCTGTTTTTT. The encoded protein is CASSLRGVLGVNTGELFF.

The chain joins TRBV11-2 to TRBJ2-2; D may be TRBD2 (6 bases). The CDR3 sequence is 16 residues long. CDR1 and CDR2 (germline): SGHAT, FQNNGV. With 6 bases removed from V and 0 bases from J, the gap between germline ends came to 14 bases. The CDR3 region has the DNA TGTGCCAGCAGTCAACCGGGACTCGCGAACACCGGGGAGCTGTTTTTT. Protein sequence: CASSQPGLANTGELFF. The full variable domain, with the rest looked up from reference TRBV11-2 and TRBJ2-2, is EAGVAQSPRYKIIEKRQSVAFWCNPISGHATLYWYQQILGQGPKLLIQFQNNGVVDDSQLPKDRFSAERLKGVDSTLKIQPAKLEDSAVYLCASSQPGLANTGELFFGEGSRLTVL.

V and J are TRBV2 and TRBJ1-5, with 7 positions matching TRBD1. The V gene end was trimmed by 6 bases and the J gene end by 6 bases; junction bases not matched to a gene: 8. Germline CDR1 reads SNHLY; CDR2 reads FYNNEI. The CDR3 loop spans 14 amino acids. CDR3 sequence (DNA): TGTGCCAGCAGCAGGGACAGTGGAACTCAGCCCCAGCATTTT. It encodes CASSRDSGTQPQHF.

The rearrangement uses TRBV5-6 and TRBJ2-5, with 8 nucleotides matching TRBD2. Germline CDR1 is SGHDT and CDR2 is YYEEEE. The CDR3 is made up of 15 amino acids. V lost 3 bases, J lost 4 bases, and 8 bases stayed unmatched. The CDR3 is CASSSPVGRGETQYF. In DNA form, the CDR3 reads TGTGCCAGCAGCTCACCCGTCGGGAGGGGAGAGACCCAGTACTTC.

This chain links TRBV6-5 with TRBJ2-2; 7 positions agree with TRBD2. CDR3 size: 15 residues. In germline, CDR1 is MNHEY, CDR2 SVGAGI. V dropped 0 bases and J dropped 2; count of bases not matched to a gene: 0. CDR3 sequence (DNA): TGTGCCAGCAGTTACTCGACTAGCAACACCGGGGAGCTGTTTTTT. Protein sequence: CASSYSTSNTGELFF.

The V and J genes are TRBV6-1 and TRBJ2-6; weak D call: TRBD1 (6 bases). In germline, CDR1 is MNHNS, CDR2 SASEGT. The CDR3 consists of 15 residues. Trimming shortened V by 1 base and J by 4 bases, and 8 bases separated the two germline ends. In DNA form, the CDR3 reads TGTGCCAGCAGTGAAGGGCAGGGGGGGGCCAACGTCCTGACTTTC. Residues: CASSEGQGGANVLTF.

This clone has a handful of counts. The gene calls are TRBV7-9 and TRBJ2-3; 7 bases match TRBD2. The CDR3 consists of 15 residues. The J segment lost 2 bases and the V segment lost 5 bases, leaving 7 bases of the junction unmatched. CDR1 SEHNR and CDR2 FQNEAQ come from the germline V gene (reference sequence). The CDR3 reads CASSPREANTDTQYF. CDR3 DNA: TGTGCCAGCAGCCCCCGGGAGGCGAACACAGATACGCAGTATTTT.

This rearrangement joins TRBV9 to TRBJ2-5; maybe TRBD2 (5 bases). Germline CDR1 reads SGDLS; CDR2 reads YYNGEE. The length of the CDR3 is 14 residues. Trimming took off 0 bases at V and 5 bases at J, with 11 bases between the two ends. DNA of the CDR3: TGTGCCAGCAGCGTAGAACCTAGAGGGGAGACCCAGTACTTC. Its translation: CASSVEPRGETQYF.

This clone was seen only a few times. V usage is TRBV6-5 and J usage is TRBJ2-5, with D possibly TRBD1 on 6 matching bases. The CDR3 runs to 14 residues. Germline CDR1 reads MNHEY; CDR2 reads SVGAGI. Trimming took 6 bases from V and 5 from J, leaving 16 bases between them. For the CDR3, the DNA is TGTGCCAGCAGCCAGGACAGATTTATGGAGACCCAGTACTTC. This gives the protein CASSQDRFMETQYF.

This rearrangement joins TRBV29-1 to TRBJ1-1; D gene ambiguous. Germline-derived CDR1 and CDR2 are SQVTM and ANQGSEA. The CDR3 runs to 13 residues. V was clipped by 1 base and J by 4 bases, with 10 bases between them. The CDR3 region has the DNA TGCAGCGTTGAAGTGGGGAGGGCCACTGAAGCTTTCTTT. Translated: CSVEVGRATEAFF.